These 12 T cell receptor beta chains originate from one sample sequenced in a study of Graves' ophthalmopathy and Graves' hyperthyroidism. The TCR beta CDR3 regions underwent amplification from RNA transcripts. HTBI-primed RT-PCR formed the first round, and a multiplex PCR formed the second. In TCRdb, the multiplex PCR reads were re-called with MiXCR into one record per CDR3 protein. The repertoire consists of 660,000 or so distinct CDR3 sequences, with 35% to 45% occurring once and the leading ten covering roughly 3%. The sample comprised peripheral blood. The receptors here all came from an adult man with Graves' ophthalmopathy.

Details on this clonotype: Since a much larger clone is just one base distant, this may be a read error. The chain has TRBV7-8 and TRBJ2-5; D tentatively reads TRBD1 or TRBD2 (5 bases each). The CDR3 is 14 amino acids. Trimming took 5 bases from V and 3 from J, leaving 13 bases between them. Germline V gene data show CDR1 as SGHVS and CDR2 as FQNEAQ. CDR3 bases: TGTGCCAGCAGCATGTCCGGGGCGGAAGAGACCCAGTACTTC. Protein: CASSMSGAEETQYF.

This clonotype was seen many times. CDR3 sequence: CASSQVGKGYTEAFF. CDR3 in DNA: TGTGCCAGCAGCCAAGTGGGTAAGGGGTACACTGAAGCTTTCTTT. V and J are TRBV14 and TRBJ1-1; maybe TRBD1 (5 bases). Deletions cut 1 base from V and 3 bases from J, with 12 bases between. This CDR3 region has 15 residues. CDR1 SGHDN and CDR2 FVKESK come from the germline V gene.

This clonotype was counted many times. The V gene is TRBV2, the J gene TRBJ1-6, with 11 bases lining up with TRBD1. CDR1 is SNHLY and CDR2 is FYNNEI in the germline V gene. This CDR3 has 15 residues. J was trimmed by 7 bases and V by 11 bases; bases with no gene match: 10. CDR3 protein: CASRTGGMLNSPLHF. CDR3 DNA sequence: TGTGCCTCCCGGACAGGGGGCATGTTAAATTCACCCCTCCACTTT.

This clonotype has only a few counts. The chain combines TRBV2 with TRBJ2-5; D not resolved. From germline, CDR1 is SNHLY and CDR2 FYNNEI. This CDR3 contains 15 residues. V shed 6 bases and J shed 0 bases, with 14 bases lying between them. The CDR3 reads CASSSATVYQETQYF. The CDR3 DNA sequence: TGTGCCAGCAGCTCGGCGACTGTGTACCAAGAGACCCAGTACTTC.

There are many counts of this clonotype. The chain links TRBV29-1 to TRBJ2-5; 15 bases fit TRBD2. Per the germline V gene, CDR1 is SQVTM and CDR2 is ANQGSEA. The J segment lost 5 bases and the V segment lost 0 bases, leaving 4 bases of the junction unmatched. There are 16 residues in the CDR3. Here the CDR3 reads CSVEEGLAGGRETQYF. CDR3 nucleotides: TGCAGCGTTGAAGAAGGACTAGCGGGAGGGAGGGAGACCCAGTACTTC.

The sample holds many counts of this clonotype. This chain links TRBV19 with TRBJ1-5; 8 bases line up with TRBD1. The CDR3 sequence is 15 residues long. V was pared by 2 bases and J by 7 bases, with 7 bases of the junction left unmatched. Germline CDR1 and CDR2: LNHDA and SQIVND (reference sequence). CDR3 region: CASSIMTGAEQPQHF. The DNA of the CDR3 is TGTGCCAGTAGTATAATGACAGGGGCAGAGCAGCCCCAGCATTTT.

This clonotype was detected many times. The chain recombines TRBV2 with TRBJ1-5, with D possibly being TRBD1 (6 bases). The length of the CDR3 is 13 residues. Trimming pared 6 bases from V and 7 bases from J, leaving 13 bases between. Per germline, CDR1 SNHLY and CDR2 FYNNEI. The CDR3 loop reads CASSHGGAQPQHF. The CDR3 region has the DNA TGTGCCAGCAGCCACGGGGGGGCACAGCCCCAGCATTTT.

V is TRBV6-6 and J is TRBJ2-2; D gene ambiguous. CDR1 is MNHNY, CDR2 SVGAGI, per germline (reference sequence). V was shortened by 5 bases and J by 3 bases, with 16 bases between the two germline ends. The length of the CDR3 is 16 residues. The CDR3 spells CASSDFTESYTGELFF. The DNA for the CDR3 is TGTGCCAGCAGTGACTTTACGGAGTCTTACACCGGGGAGCTGTTTTTT.

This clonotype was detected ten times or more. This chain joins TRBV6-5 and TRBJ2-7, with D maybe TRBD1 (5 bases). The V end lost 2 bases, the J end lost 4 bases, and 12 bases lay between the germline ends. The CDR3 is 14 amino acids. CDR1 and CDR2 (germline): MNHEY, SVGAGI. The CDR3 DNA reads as TGTGCCAGCAGTTACAGTGGACAAGGGTACGAGCAGTACTTC. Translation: CASSYSGQGYEQYF.

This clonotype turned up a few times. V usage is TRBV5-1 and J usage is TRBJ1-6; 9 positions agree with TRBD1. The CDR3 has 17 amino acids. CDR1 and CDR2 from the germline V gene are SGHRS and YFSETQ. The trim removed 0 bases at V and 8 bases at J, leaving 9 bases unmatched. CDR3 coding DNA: TGCGCCAGCAGCTTGGCCCCTCCGGGACAGGGTTATTCACCCCTCCACTTT. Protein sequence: CASSLAPPGQGYSPLHF.

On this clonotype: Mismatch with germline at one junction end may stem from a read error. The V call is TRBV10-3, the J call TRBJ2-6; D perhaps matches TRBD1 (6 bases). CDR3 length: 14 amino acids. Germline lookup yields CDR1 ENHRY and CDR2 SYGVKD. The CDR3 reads CAISAMKEVGAEAF. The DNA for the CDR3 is TGTGCCATCAGTGCTATGAAGGAGGTGGGGGCTGAAGCTTTC.

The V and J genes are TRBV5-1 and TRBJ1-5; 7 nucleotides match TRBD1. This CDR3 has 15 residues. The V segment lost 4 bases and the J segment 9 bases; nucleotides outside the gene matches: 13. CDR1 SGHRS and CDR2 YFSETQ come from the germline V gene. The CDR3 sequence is CASSKTGTLEGPQHF. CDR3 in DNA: TGCGCCAGCAGCAAGACAGGGACTCTTGAGGGGCCCCAGCATTTT.